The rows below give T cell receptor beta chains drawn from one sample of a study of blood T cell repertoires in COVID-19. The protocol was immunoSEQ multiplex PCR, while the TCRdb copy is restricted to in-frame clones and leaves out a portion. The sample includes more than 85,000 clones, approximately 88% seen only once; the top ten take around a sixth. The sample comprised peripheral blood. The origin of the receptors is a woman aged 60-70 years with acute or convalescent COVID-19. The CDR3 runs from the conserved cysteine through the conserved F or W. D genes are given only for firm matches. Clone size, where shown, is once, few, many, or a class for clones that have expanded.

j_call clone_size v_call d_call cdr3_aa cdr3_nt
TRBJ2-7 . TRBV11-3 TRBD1 CASSRLTGASAYEQYF TGTGCCAGCAGCCGACTGACAGGGGCGAGCGCCTACGAGCAGTACTTC
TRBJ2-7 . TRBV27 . CASSLRAGRTYEQYF TGTGCCAGCAGTTTACGGGCAGGGAGGACCTACGAGCAGTACTTC
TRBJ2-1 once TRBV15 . CATSRETRLNNEQFF TGTGCCACCAGCAGAGAAACTAGACTAAACAATGAGCAGTTCTTC
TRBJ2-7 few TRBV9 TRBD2 CASSVDTSGSYEQYF TGTGCCAGCAGCGTAGACACTAGCGGGTCCTACGAGCAGTACTTC
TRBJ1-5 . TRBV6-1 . CASSENRKSQPQHF TGTGCCAGCAGTGAAAACAGAAAGAGCCAGCCCCAGCATTTT
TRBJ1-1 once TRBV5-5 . CASSLAALNTEAFF TGTGCCAGCAGCTTGGCCGCCCTAAACACTGAAGCTTTCTTT
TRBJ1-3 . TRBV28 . CASSFGQPKYSGNTIYF TGTGCCAGCAGTTTTGGACAGCCGAAATACTCTGGAAACACCATATATTTT
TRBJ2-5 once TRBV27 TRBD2 CASSWTRQETQYF TGTGCCAGCAGTTGGACTAGACAAGAGACCCAGTACTTC
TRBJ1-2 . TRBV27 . CASSWGHSYGYTF TGTGCCAGCAGTTGGGGGCATAGCTATGGCTACACCTTC
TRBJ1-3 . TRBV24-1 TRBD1 CATSDPGQGTNTIYF TGTGCCACCAGTGACCCGGGACAGGGGACAAACACCATATATTTT
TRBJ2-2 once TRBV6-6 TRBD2 CASSQGLAGIGELFF TGTGCCAGCAGTCAGGGACTAGCGGGGATCGGGGAGCTGTTTTTT
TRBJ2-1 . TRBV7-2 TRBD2 CASSSQRGGRDEQFF TGTGCCAGCAGTTCCCAGCGGGGGGGCCGTGATGAGCAGTTCTTC
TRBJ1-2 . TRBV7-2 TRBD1 CASSLRSGTGAFGYTF TGTGCCAGCAGTCTTCGATCCGGGACAGGGGCCTTTGGCTACACCTTC
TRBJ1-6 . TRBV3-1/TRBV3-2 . CASSQGLDNSPLHF TGTGCCAGCAGCCAAGGACTCGATAATTCACCCCTCCACTTT
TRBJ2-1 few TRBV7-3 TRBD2 CASSLVGGSSYNEQFF TGTGCCAGCAGCTTGGTCGGGGGGAGCTCCTACAATGAGCAGTTCTTC
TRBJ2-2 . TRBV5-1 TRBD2 CASRLAGGTGELFF TGCGCCAGCAGACTAGCGGGGGGCACCGGGGAGCTGTTTTTT